A selection of T cell receptor beta chains follows, all from one sample in a study of T cells after yellow fever vaccination. TCRdb analysed the 5' RACE reads with MiXCR anew, one entry per CDR3 protein. The table lists under 100,000 distinct CDR3 sequences, approximately 5.5% of them singletons. The sample was CD8+ T cells sorted from PBMCs, taken 10 days after the yellow fever booster vaccination. Receptor source: a man aged 18 to 35 who received the YFV17D yellow fever vaccine. The CDR3 runs from the conserved cysteine through the conserved F or W. A D gene is named only where the DNA matches it firmly. Expanded clones get a size class; other rows say once, few or many, or leave the size out.

>16|TRBD2|.|TRBJ2-5|TRBV11-2
CASSQPGGRYQETQYF
TGTGCCAGCAGCCAGCCGGGGGGGCGATACCAAGAGACCCAGTACTTC
>14|.|.|TRBJ1-2|TRBV27
CASSAGISNYGYTF
TGTGCCAGCAGTGCCGGGATTTCTAACTATGGCTACACCTTC
>13|.|.|TRBJ2-3|TRBV7-9
CASTHLFTDTQYF
TGTGCCAGCACCCATTTATTCACAGATACGCAGTATTTT
>16|TRBD2|few|TRBJ2-2|TRBV7-3
CASSITAGGNTGELFF
TGTGCCAGCAGCATCACAGCGGGGGGGAACACCGGGGAGCTGTTTTTT
>16|TRBD1|.|TRBJ2-2|TRBV5-6
CASSQGQGPNTGELFF
TGTGCCAGCAGCCAGGGACAGGGGCCGAACACCGGGGAGCTGTTTTTT
>14|.|.|TRBJ2-3|TRBV12-3/TRBV12-4
CASSAGTPTDTQYF
TGTGCCAGCAGCGCCGGGACACCCACAGATACGCAGTATTTT
>18|.|few|TRBJ2-2|TRBV5-6
CASSGDSGIPENTGELFF
TGTGCCAGCAGCGGGGATAGCGGTATCCCGGAAAACACCGGGGAGCTGTTTTTT
>15|TRBD2|.|TRBJ2-1|TRBV7-8
CASSVGTSGGNEQFF
TGTGCCAGCAGCGTGGGGACTAGCGGGGGAAATGAGCAGTTCTTC
>15|.|.|TRBJ1-4|TRBV7-2
CASRIGPGSPEKLFF
TGTGCCAGCAGGATAGGGCCGGGGAGCCCTGAAAAACTGTTTTTT
>10|.|.|TRBJ1-2|TRBV25-1
CASSDLGYTF
TGTGCCAGCAGTGATTTAGGCTACACCTTC